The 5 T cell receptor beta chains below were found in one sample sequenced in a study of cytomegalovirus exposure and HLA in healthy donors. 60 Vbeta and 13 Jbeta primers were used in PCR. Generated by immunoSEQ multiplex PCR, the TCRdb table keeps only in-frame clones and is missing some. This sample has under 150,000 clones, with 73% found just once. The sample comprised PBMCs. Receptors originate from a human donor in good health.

Here the CDR3 reads CASSSSSDYQYTQYF. CDR3 nucleotide sequence: TGCGCCAGCAGCTCATCGTCTGACTATCAATATACGCAGTATTTT. The chain recombines TRBV5-1 with TRBJ2-3; possibly TRBD2 for D (5 bases). V was shortened by 3 bases and J by 7 bases, with 18 bases between the two germline ends. The CDR3 totals 15 residues. Germline CDR1 and CDR2: SGHRS and YFSETQ.

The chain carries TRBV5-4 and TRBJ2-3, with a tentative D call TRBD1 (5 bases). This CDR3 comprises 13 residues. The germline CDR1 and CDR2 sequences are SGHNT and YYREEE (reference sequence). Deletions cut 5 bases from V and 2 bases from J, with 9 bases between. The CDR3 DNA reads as TGTGCCAGCAGATTGACAGACACAGATACGCAGTATTTT. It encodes CASRLTDTDTQYF.

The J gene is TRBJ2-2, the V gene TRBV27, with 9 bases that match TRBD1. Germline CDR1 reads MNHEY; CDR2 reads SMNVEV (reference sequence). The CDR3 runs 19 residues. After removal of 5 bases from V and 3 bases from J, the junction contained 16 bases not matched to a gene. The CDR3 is CASSQAMLRDRADTGELFF. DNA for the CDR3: TGTGCCAGCAGTCAAGCAATGCTCCGGGACAGGGCCGACACCGGGGAGCTGTTTTTT.

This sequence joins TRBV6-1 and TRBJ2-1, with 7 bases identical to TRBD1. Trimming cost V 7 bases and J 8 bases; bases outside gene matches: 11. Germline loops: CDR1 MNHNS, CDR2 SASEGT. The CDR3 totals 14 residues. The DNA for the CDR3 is TGTGCCAGCAACGACAGGGCCCAAGGGGATGAGCAGTTCTTC. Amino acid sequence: CASNDRAQGDEQFF.

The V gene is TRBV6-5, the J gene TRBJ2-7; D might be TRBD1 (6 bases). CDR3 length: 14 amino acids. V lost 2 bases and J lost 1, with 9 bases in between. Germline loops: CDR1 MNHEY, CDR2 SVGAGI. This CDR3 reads CASSYVRGSYEQYF. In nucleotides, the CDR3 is TGTGCCAGCAGTTACGTCAGGGGATCCTACGAGCAGTACTTC.